This T cell receptor beta chain was obtained from a study of human T cells and chemical hapten exposure. Each CDR3 protein is one row after TCRdb ran MiXCR on the RACE reads. The table shows 350,000 to 400,000 distinct CDR3 sequences, with 5.1% occurring only once. This CDR3 has 14 amino acids. The germline V and J ends were trimmed by 1 base and 2 bases, with 8 bases remaining between them. Germline CDR1 MNHEY, CDR2 SMNVEV (reference sequence). Time point here: pre-sensitization, week 0. Indicated treatment: therapeutic diphenylcyclopropenone sensitization with weekly scalp DPC. This clonotype occurred many times. The antigen is unknown. Findings and limits, study-wide: TCRs exceeding 1 in 1000 frequency stayed unchanged with DPC sensitization.

This chain connects TRBV27 to TRBJ1-2; D gene unclear. The TCR originated in a woman between 50 and 59 years old with alopecia areata. Some clones in this sample may be carry-over from other donors' samples. Sequenced material: whole blood, taken in connection with sensitization to the hapten diphenylcyclopropenone (DPC). CDR3 residues: CASSLYDGNYGYTF. DNA of the CDR3: TGTGCCAGCAGTTTATACGACGGGAACTATGGCTACACCTTC.